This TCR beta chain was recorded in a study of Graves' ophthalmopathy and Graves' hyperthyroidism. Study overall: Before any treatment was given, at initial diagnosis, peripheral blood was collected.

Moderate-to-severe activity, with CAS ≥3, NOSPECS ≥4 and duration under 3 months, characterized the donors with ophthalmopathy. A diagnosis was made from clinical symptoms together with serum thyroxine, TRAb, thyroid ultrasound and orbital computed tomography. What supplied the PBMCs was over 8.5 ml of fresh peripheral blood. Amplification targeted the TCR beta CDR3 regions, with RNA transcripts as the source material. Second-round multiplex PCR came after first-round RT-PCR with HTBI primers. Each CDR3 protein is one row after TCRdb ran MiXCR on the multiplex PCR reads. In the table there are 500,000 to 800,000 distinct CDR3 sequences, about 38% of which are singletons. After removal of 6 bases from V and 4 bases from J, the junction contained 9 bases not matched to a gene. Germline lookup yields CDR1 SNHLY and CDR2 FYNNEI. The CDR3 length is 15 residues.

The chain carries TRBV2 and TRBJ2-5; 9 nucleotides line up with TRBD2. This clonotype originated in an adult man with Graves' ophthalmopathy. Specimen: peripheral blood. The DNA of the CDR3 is TGTGCCAGCAGCGCGGGACTAGCTGATAGAGAGACCCAGTACTTC. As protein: CASSAGLADRETQYF.